Each of the 20 T cell receptor beta chains below was sequenced from the same sample in a study of kidney transplant recipient with SARS-CoV-2 infection. Each CDR3 protein is one row after TCRdb ran MiXCR on the reads. The data hold fewer than 250,000 distinct CDR3 sequences, with roughly 26% observed a single time. The sample in question was a blood sample, obtained at baseline and around day 110 from a kidney transplant recipient. The receptors were sampled from a male patient aged 30 to 40 who had COVID-19 and was a kidney transplant recipient. Some T cells could come from the graft donor.

Ten or more counts support this clonotype. The chain employs TRBV5-1 and TRBJ1-4; 8 positions agree with TRBD1. This CDR3 spans 15 amino acids. Germline V gene sequence: CDR1 SGHRS, CDR2 YFSETQ. With V trimmed by 5 bases and J by 3 bases, 6 bases remained unmatched. The CDR3 region has the DNA TGCGCCAGCAGATTCGGACAGGGTTCTAATGAAAAACTGTTTTTT. This gives the protein CASRFGQGSNEKLFF.

This clonotype was detected a few times. The chain is built from TRBV10-3 and TRBJ2-1, with D maybe TRBD2 (6 bases). The length of the CDR3 is 16 residues. Germline V gene data show CDR1 as ENHRY and CDR2 as SYGVKD. V shed 4 bases and J shed 0 bases, with 13 bases lying between them. CDR3 in DNA: TGTGCCATCAGTGGGACCCCGGGGGACTCCTACAATGAGCAGTTCTTC. Translated, it gives CAISGTPGDSYNEQFF.

Worth noting for this clonotype: A much larger clonotype is one base distant, so this may be a read error. This is likely a read error, given that the CDR3 carries no conserved phenylalanine or tryptophan at its end. The gene calls are TRBV12-3 or TRBV12-4 and TRBJ2-7, with 10 bases that match TRBD1. The CDR3 loop spans 15 amino acids. J gave up 5 bases and V 5 bases, and 9 bases lay outside the gene matches. The DNA for the CDR3 is TGTGCCAGCAGTCACCAGGACAGGGGGTATCACGAGCAGTACTCC. As protein: CASSHQDRGYHEQYS.

On this clonotype: Being one base from a much bigger clone, this may be a read error. The rearrangement uses TRBV12-3 or TRBV12-4 and TRBJ1-2; a weak D match, TRBD1 (5 bases). This CDR3 has 17 residues. CDR3 sequence reads: CASSIWGSFRKTYGHTF. The CDR3 coding sequence is TGTGCCAGCAGTATTTGGGGCAGCTTCCGAAAGACCTATGGCCACACCTTC.

This clonotype was seen repeatedly, ten times or more. The chain combines TRBV14 with TRBJ2-1, with 13 bases matching TRBD2. Looked up from germline, CDR1 is SGHDN and CDR2 is FVKESK. This CDR3 is built from 20 residues. The ends lost 2 bases at V and 7 bases at J; junction bases unmatched: 17. The CDR3 region has the DNA TGTGCCAGCAGCCAACCTAGGACCCAGGGGACTAGCGGGAAAGTGAATGAGCAGTTCTTC. Protein: CASSQPRTQGTSGKVNEQFF.

There are many counts of this clonotype. This chain joins TRBV3-2 and TRBJ2-5. TRBV3-2 is a recognized pseudogene. The CDR3 totals 12 residues. The CDR3 sequence: CASSQAFETQYF. CDR3 nucleotides: TGTGCCAGCAGCCAAGCGTTCGAGACCCAGTACTTC.

At least ten counts were recorded for this clonotype. The chain uses TRBV3-1 and TRBJ2-2; unclear D gene. Looked up from germline, CDR1 is LGHDT and CDR2 is YNNKEL (reference sequence). Trimming removed 4 bases from V and 5 bases from J, with 23 bases in between. This CDR3 has 18 amino acids. CDR3 sequence reads: CASSRRLPISGLTGELFF. The CDR3 region has the DNA TGTGCCAGCAGCCGGCGTCTTCCCATTTCAGGCTTGACCGGGGAGCTGTTTTTT.

This clonotype was recorded a few times. The chain's CDR3 is CASSYPSGGVVAGDTDTQYF. The CDR3 DNA sequence: TGTGCCAGCAGTTACCCCTCCGGCGGCGTGGTAGCGGGGGACACAGATACGCAGTATTTT. V is TRBV6-2 or TRBV6-3 and J is TRBJ2-3; 9 positions agree with TRBD2. CDR3 size: 20 residues. Germline CDR1 and CDR2: MNHEY and SVGEGT. Unmatched junction bases numbered 17, after V lost 2 bases and J lost 2 bases.

This chain links TRBV29-1 with TRBJ2-1; D perhaps matches TRBD1 (6 bases). This CDR3 contains 13 residues. Trimming removed 3 bases from V and 7 bases from J, with 13 bases in between. The germline CDR1 and CDR2 sequences are SQVTM and ANQGSEA. The CDR3 loop reads CSVDRAGVNEQFF. Here the CDR3 DNA reads TGCAGCGTTGATCGGGCAGGGGTGAATGAGCAGTTCTTC.

With respect to this clonotype: A read error may explain this, as a much larger clone is one base away. The rearrangement joins TRBV7-4 to TRBJ2-2, with 9 positions matching TRBD2. Germline V gene sequence: CDR1 SGHVT, CDR2 SQSDAQ. V was pared by 3 bases and J by 6 bases, with 8 bases of the junction left unmatched. The CDR3 covers 16 residues. DNA of the CDR3: TGTGCCAGCAGCTTTGTGGGCGGGAGGGCCTCCGGGGAGCTGTTTTTT. Protein product: CASSFVGGRASGELFF.

V gene TRBV29-1 combines with J gene TRBJ1-6, with D uncertain. This CDR3 is built from 16 residues. V dropped 4 bases and J dropped 6 bases, with 19 bases sitting between them. CDR1 and CDR2 from the germline V gene are SQVTM and ANQGSEA. DNA of the CDR3: TGCAGCGTTGTTAACCGGGTGGGGTTAGGTAATTCACCCCTCCACTTT. It translates to CSVVNRVGLGNSPLHF.

Concerning this clonotype itself: A clone one base away is much larger, so this may be a read error. The chain couples TRBV7-9 to TRBJ2-7, with 12 bases identical to TRBD2. V lost 9 bases, J lost 5 bases, and 11 bases stayed unmatched. The CDR3 loop spans 15 amino acids. Germline CDR1 SEHNR, CDR2 FQNEAQ (reference sequence). The CDR3: CARSPLAGGSDEQYF. The CDR3 nucleotides are TGTGCCAGGAGCCCACTAGCGGGGGGCTCAGACGAGCAGTACTTC.

This clonotype was recorded a few times. The rearrangement uses TRBV18 and TRBJ2-1; weak D call: TRBD1 (6 bases). Trimming cost V 0 bases and J 0 bases, with 12 bases left between them. CDR3 length: 17 residues. The V gene's germline CDR1 is KGHSH and CDR2 LQKENI. DNA of the CDR3: TGTGCCAGCTCACCACCACGACAGGTGAGCTCCTACAATGAGCAGTTCTTC. It codes for CASSPPRQVSSYNEQFF. Supplemented by reference TRBV18 and TRBJ2-1, the full variable domain reads NAGVMQNPRHLVRRRGQEARLRCSPMKGHSHVYWYRQLPEEGLKFMVYLQKENIIDESGMPKERFSAEFPKEGPSILRIQQVVRGDSAAYFCASSPPRQVSSYNEQFFGPGTRLTVL.

This clonotype came up many times. The chain is built from TRBV15 and TRBJ1-1; 7 nucleotides line up with TRBD1. Germline V gene sequence: CDR1 LNHNV, CDR2 YYDKDF (reference sequence). V lost 0 bases to trimming and J lost 4 bases; unmatched junction nucleotides: 2. The CDR3 has 14 residues. The CDR3 here is CATSRDDRVTEAFF. CDR3 DNA: TGTGCCACCAGCAGAGATGACAGGGTCACTGAAGCTTTCTTT.

Regarding this clonotype: Given a much more abundant clone one base away, this may be a read error. The V gene is TRBV3-1, the J gene TRBJ2-5; D remains unclear. The germline V gene encodes CDR1 LGHDT and CDR2 YNNKEL (reference sequence). The CDR3 extends over 17 amino acids. The CDR3 loop is CAGSMRVPISFSETQYF. The CDR3 DNA sequence: TGTGCCGGCAGCATGCGAGTTCCCATTTCTTTCTCTGAGACCCAGTACTTC.

Ten or more counts support this clonotype. The genes are TRBV5-3 and TRBJ1-2; no clear D. TRBV5-3 is an ORF, and what it does is uncertain. The CDR3 extends over 16 amino acids. V was pared by 7 bases and J by 4 bases, with 23 bases between. For the CDR3, the DNA is TGTGCCAGATGCGAGCTAGTGGTGAGAAAGACCTATGGCTACACCTTC. It codes for CARCELVVRKTYGYTF.

A remark on this clonotype: A single base separates this from a much larger clone, so it may be a read error. V usage is TRBV5-4 and J usage is TRBJ2-7; 8 positions agree with TRBD2. The CDR3 totals 14 residues. Germline loops: CDR1 SGHNT, CDR2 YYREEE (reference sequence). The CDR3 region is CASSLVGGRYGQYF. CDR3 bases: TGTGCCAGCAGCTTGGTGGGCGGGAGGTACGGGCAGTACTTC.

Turning to this clonotype: This clone may be a read error of a much larger clone one base away. The chain employs TRBV9 and TRBJ1-1; no definite D call. Germline V gives CDR1 SGDLS, CDR2 YYNGEE. This CDR3 region has 12 residues. Trimming removed 7 bases at V and 5 bases at J, with 12 bases between. CDR3 in DNA: TGTGCCAGCGGCGCCGCCGGTACTGAAGCTTTCTTT. Translated, it gives CASGAAGTEAFF.

The table lists this clonotype with a few counts. The chain recombines TRBV29-1 with TRBJ2-1, with D possibly matching TRBD1 (6 bases). There are 15 residues in the CDR3. Germline V gene data show CDR1 as SQVTM and CDR2 as ANQGSEA. V was cut by 4 bases and J by 6 bases, with 19 bases left in between. CDR3 protein: CSVAGQGWFSNEQFF. DNA for the CDR3: TGCAGCGTTGCAGGTCAGGGGTGGTTCAGCAATGAGCAGTTCTTC.

Comment on this clonotype: Possible read error: a much larger clone is one base away. The CDR3 carries no conserved terminal phenylalanine or tryptophan, so it likely arises from a read error. The CDR3 nucleotides are TGTGCCAGTAGTCCGAGGACTAGCGGGACCTACAATGAGCAGTTCTCC. Encoded protein: CASSPRTSGTYNEQFS. The chain links TRBV19 to TRBJ2-1; the match to TRBD2 covers 12 bases. The CDR3 totals 16 residues. After removal of 5 bases from V and 2 bases from J, the junction contained 4 bases not matched to a gene. CDR1 is LNHDA, CDR2 SQIVND, per germline (reference sequence).